The 9 T cell receptor beta chains below were found in one sample sequenced in a study of T cell changes during pregnancy in multiple sclerosis. The repertoire was sequenced with immunoSEQ multiplex PCR; TCRdb's copy has only in-frame clones and lacks some. The sample gives about 74,000 clones, 92% of which show up once; 3.5% to 4.5% is in the top ten. This specimen consisted of peripheral blood, obtained after pregnancy. These receptors were collected from a female donor in good health, enrolled as a control in a pregnancy study.

V is TRBV28 and J is TRBJ1-6; 8 positions match TRBD1. Per the germline V gene, CDR1 is MDHEN and CDR2 is SYDVKM. The CDR3 consists of 16 residues. V shed 7 bases, J shed 0 bases, and the junction held 5 bases outside the gene matches. CDR3 amino acids: CASNQGAHSYNSPLHF. For the CDR3, the DNA is TGTGCCAGCAATCAGGGGGCTCACTCCTATAATTCACCCCTCCACTTT. Drawing the rest from reference TRBV28 and TRBJ1-6, the complete variable domain is DVKVTQSSRYLVKRTGEKVFLECVQDMDHENMFWYRQDPGLGLRLIYFSYDVKMKEKGDIPEGYSVSREKKERFSLILESASTNQTSMYLCASNQGAHSYNSPLHFGNGTRLTVT.

V usage is TRBV30 and J usage is TRBJ2-5; D is perhaps TRBD2 (5 bases). Germline V gene lookup returns CDR1 GTSNPN and CDR2 SVGIG (reference sequence). The V gene lost 0 bases and the J gene lost 3 bases, with 11 bases spanning the gap. The CDR3 has 14 residues. CDR3 nucleotides: TGTGCCTGGAGTGTCATGGGAGACAAAGAGACCCAGTACTTC. Translating it yields CAWSVMGDKETQYF.

This chain connects TRBV5-1 to TRBJ2-4, with 10 positions matching TRBD1. V was pared by 3 bases and J by 4 bases, with 7 bases of the junction left unmatched. The CDR3 sequence is 16 residues long. Germline V gives CDR1 SGHRS, CDR2 YFSETQ. The CDR3 DNA sequence: TGCGCCAGCAGCTGGGGACAGGGGAAATCAAAAAACATTCAGTACTTC. This codes for CASSWGQGKSKNIQYF. Drawing the rest from reference TRBV5-1 and TRBJ2-4, the complete variable domain is KAGVTQTPRYLIKTRGQQVTLSCSPISGHRSVSWYQQTPGQGLQFLFEYFSETQRNKGNFPGRFSGRQFSNSRSEMNVSTLELGDSALYLCASSWGQGKSKNIQYFGAGTRLSVL.

This clone was seen a single time. This chain uses TRBV19 with TRBJ2-5; tentatively, D is TRBD2 (6 bases). Germline loops: CDR1 LNHDA, CDR2 SQIVND (reference sequence). V was shortened by 5 bases and J by 4 bases, with 11 bases between the two germline ends. CDR3 length equals 13 residues. CDR3 sequence reads: CASSSRGSETQYF. The CDR3 coding sequence is TGTGCCAGTAGTTCCCGGGGGTCAGAGACCCAGTACTTC.

The chain carries TRBV28 and TRBJ2-1; TRBD1 matches at 10 bases. V was pared by 6 bases and J by 7 bases, with 6 bases of the junction left unmatched. CDR3 length: 14 residues. CDR1 and CDR2 (germline): MDHEN, SYDVKM. CDR3 in amino acids: CASRRDRGSNEQFF. In DNA form, the CDR3 reads TGTGCCAGCAGACGGGACAGGGGTAGTAATGAGCAGTTCTTC.

V gene TRBV29-1 combines with J gene TRBJ2-7; D possibly corresponds to TRBD1 (6 bases). Germline-derived CDR1 and CDR2 are SQVTM and ANQGSEA. Trimming pared 4 bases from V and 6 bases from J, leaving 16 bases between. The CDR3 runs 13 residues. CDR3 sequence (DNA): TGCAGCGTTGTTCTGGACAGCAACGGCGAGCAGTACTTC. This sequence encodes CSVVLDSNGEQYF.

This chain links TRBV6-6 with TRBJ2-5, with a weak D call TRBD2 (6 bases). V dropped 8 bases and J dropped 4 bases, with 14 bases sitting between them. From germline, CDR1 is MNHNY and CDR2 SVGAGI (reference sequence). This CDR3 comprises 13 residues. CDR3 nucleotides: TGTGCCAGCGGGACTCGAATTGCAGAGACCCAGTACTTC. Protein product: CASGTRIAETQYF.

The V call is TRBV30, the J call TRBJ2-5; the match to TRBD1 covers 11 bases. V lost 4 bases, J lost 5 bases, and 12 bases stayed unmatched. CDR1 is GTSNPN, CDR2 SVGIG, per germline (reference sequence). There are 16 residues in the CDR3. CDR3 sequence reads: CAWTPPRDRGMETQYF. The CDR3 coding sequence is TGTGCCTGGACCCCCCCCCGGGACAGGGGGATGGAGACCCAGTACTTC.

The genes are TRBV28 and TRBJ1-2; D might be TRBD1 (6 bases). Germline CDR1 is MDHEN and CDR2 is SYDVKM. Trimming took 3 bases from V and 7 from J, leaving 9 bases between them. The CDR3 runs 12 residues. The CDR3 loop reads CASSLVDSGYTF. The CDR3 nucleotides read TGTGCCAGCAGTTTGGTGGACAGTGGCTACACCTTC.